This T cell receptor beta chain appears in the sequencing data of a study of T-cell reconstitution after alpha-beta-depleted transplantation in children. Study conclusions and caveats: Hyperexpanded clones declined; after one year, newly produced T cells mostly supplied diversity. Surviving recipient T cells and thymic progenitors underlay high day-60 TCRbeta diversity in some patients. Roughly two months post-transplant, alpha-beta T cells reportedly originated from several hundred graft clones that had expanded.

This clonotype was counted a few times. Its target is unknown. During its preparation, the TCRbeta library received unique molecular identifiers. In TCRdb, the PCR reads were re-called with MiXCR into one record per CDR3 protein. The data hold 330,000 or so distinct CDR3 sequences, with roughly 9.1% observed a single time. The CDR3 covers 15 residues. Germline V gives CDR1 SGHVS, CDR2 FQNEAQ. V was pared by 5 bases and J by 5 bases, with 10 bases of the junction left unmatched. The receptor's source is a boy under two years old with acute myeloid leukemia, due to receive a stem cell transplant. The starting material was PBMCs, obtained before TCRalphabeta/CD19-depleted stem cell transplant. V usage is TRBV7-8 and J usage is TRBJ2-7; TRBD1 agrees at 9 bases. The CDR3 here is CASSLPHGTGNEQYF. CDR3 sequence (DNA): TGTGCCAGCAGCCTTCCCCACGGGACAGGGAACGAGCAGTACTTC.